These 14 T cell receptor beta chains were all obtained from the same sample, sequenced in a study of regulatory T cells in long-lasting Graves disease. Described time point: newly diagnosed GD, antithyroid drugs for less than 3 months. Scientists built the TCR library using RNA that was extracted from PBMCs. Researchers made TCR beta libraries by using iRepertoire HTBI primers and running Arm-PCR on CDR3 regions. TCRdb ran MiXCR on the multiplex PCR reads and lists one entry per CDR3 protein. The sample includes 620,000 or so distinct CDR3 sequences, under 20% seen only once; the top ten take 15% to 20%. The data also belong to a second study, concerning T cells in Graves' hyperthyroidism and ophthalmopathy.

Here the sequenced sample was peripheral blood mononuclear cells (PBMCs), taken at new diagnosis, from a patient treated with antithyroid drugs. These receptors all stem from a woman in her thirties with Graves disease.

The J gene is TRBJ2-2, the V gene TRBV6-5, with D unresolved. Germline CDR1 and CDR2: MNHEY and SVGAGI. V was shortened by 0 bases and J by 8 bases, with 7 bases between the two germline ends. The CDR3 is 13 residues long. The CDR3 DNA reads as TGTGCCAGCAGTTACTCGGGTGGGGGGGAGCTGTTTTTT. Amino acid sequence: CASSYSGGGELFF.

The chain combines TRBV12-3 or TRBV12-4 with TRBJ2-3; D not resolved. V shed 4 bases and J shed 7 bases, with 6 bases lying between them. This CDR3 region has 11 residues. The CDR3 region is CASSWDYTQYF. For the CDR3, the DNA is TGTGCCAGCAGTTGGGATTATACGCAGTATTTT.

This clonotype occurred a few times. This rearrangement joins TRBV11-1 to TRBJ2-7, with D perhaps matching TRBD1 (6 bases). Looked up from germline, CDR1 is SGHAT and CDR2 is FQDESV (reference sequence). The V gene lost 3 bases and the J gene lost 4 bases, with 19 bases spanning the gap. This CDR3 is built from 16 residues. CDR3 in amino acids: CASSFVRGHQSYEQYF. The CDR3 DNA follows: TGTGCCAGCAGCTTCGTGAGGGGACATCAATCATACGAGCAGTACTTC.

CDR3 sequence: CASSYTPGGVDEQYF. The CDR3 region has the DNA TGTGCCAGCAGTTACACCCCCGGGGGGGTCGACGAGCAGTACTTC. The rearrangement links TRBV6-2 or TRBV6-3 to TRBJ2-7; the match to TRBD2 covers 8 bases. Trimming at V came to 2 bases and at J to 5 bases, leaving 8 bases not matched to a gene. This CDR3 has 15 amino acids. Germline V lookup: CDR1 MNHEY, CDR2 SVGEGT.

This clonotype was seen at least ten times. This sequence joins TRBV9 and TRBJ2-3; 9 bases are a match to TRBD2. The V gene end was trimmed by 4 bases and the J gene end by 0 bases; junction bases not matched to a gene: 6. The CDR3 is 16 amino acids. Germline V gene data show CDR1 as SGDLS and CDR2 as YYNGEE. Here the CDR3 reads CASSKASGTSTDTQYF. As DNA, the CDR3 is TGTGCCAGCAGCAAAGCTAGCGGGACTAGCACAGATACGCAGTATTTT.

This rearrangement joins TRBV10-1 to TRBJ2-2, with 9 bases matching TRBD1. The CDR3 has 16 residues. In germline, CDR1 is WNHNN, CDR2 SYGVQD (reference sequence). V trimming: 3 bases; J trimming: 5 bases; junction bases outside the gene matches: 7. CDR3 amino acids: CASSEPGTGSTGELFF. The CDR3 DNA is TGCGCCAGCAGTGAACCCGGGACAGGGTCAACCGGGGAGCTGTTTTTT.

This clonotype turned up a few times. The chain uses TRBV20-1 and TRBJ2-6, with a weak D call TRBD1 (6 bases). This CDR3 is built from 18 residues. Trimming shortened V by 3 bases and J by 2 bases, and 20 bases separated the two germline ends. CDR1 and CDR2 (germline): DFQATT, SNEGSKA (reference sequence). The CDR3 coding sequence is TGCAGTGCTAGGGTAATTTCTGGGACAAGGGCTGGGGCCAACGTCCTGACTTTC. This sequence encodes CSARVISGTRAGANVLTF.

The chain recombines TRBV27 with TRBJ1-4, with D possibly TRBD1 on 5 matching bases. Germline V gene data show CDR1 as MNHEY and CDR2 as SMNVEV (reference sequence). The CDR3 runs to 14 residues. The V end was cut by 6 bases, the J end by 11 bases, with 19 bases between. The CDR3 loop reads CASSPGVGLGKLFF. The DNA of the CDR3 is TGTGCCAGCAGCCCGGGGGTGGGGTTGGGGAAACTGTTTTTT. Full variable domain (outside the CDR3, taken from reference TRBV27 and TRBJ1-4): EAQVTQNPRYLITVTGKKLTVTCSQNMNHEYMSWYRQDPGLGLRQIYYSMNVEVTDKGDVPEGYKVSRKEKRNFPLILESPSPNQTSLYFCASSPGVGLGKLFFGSGTQLSVL.

The chain is built from TRBV28 and TRBJ2-7, with 9 bases identical to TRBD2. V was pared by 6 bases and J by 1 base, with 10 bases of the junction left unmatched. The CDR3 has 16 residues. The germline V gene has CDR1 MDHEN and CDR2 SYDVKM. CDR3 protein: CASSLVTSGLSYEQYF. DNA for the CDR3: TGTGCCAGCAGCTTGGTTACTAGCGGGTTGTCCTACGAGCAGTACTTC.

J is TRBJ2-3 and V is TRBV20-1; 8 nucleotides match TRBD1. The length of the CDR3 is 15 residues. The trim removed 3 bases at V and 2 bases at J, leaving 7 bases unmatched. Germline V gene lookup returns CDR1 DFQATT and CDR2 SNEGSKA (reference sequence). The CDR3 DNA reads as TGCAGTGCTAGCCGACAGGGGCATTACACAGATACGCAGTATTTT. It yields the protein CSASRQGHYTDTQYF.

Only one count was recorded for this clonotype. The J gene is TRBJ2-2, the V gene TRBV30; 12 positions agree with TRBD2. V was clipped by 3 bases and J by 7 bases; unmatched bases: 3. This CDR3 spans 14 amino acids. In germline, CDR1 is GTSNPN, CDR2 SVGIG (reference sequence). The DNA of the CDR3 is TGTGCCTGGAGCCTGGGACTAGCGGGCGGGGAGCTGTTTTTT. This translates into CAWSLGLAGGELFF.

This clonotype was counted a few times. This chain connects TRBV4-2 to TRBJ1-1; 11 nucleotides match TRBD1. CDR3 length: 14 amino acids. The J segment lost 7 bases and the V segment lost 3 bases, leaving 4 bases of the junction unmatched. Germline values: CDR1 LGHNA, CDR2 YNFKEQ. In nucleotides, the CDR3 is TGTGCCAGCAGCCACCCTGGGACAGGGGGTGAAGCTTTCTTT. This codes for CASSHPGTGGEAFF.

This clonotype was seen ten or more times. The J gene is TRBJ1-5, the V gene TRBV28, with D possibly being TRBD1 (5 bases). This CDR3 contains 12 residues. From germline, CDR1 is MDHEN and CDR2 SYDVKM. V lost 8 bases and J 2 bases, leaving 7 bases between the germline ends. The DNA of the CDR3 is TGTGCCAGCGGGGGACGCAATCAGCCCCAGCATTTT. Translation gives CASGGRNQPQHF.

This clonotype was observed a few times. The chain is built from TRBV27 and TRBJ1-2, with a tentative D call TRBD1 (5 bases). The V end was cut by 3 bases, the J end by 3 bases, with 11 bases between. The germline gives CDR1 MNHEY, CDR2 SMNVEV (reference sequence). This CDR3 spans 14 amino acids. The chain's CDR3 is CASSFGGPYYGYTF. CDR3 nucleotide sequence: TGTGCCAGCAGTTTCGGGGGTCCTTACTATGGCTACACCTTC.